The sequence of this T cell receptor (beta chain) was determined in a study of identical twins. This clonotype turned up a few times. No antigen is known for it. Using its own MiXCR run on the 5' RACE reads, TCRdb lists one record per CDR3 protein. The sample holds some 240,000 distinct CDR3 sequences; approximately 8.3% are singletons and the top ten take 2.5% to 3.5%. The CDR3 has 13 residues. CDR1 and CDR2 (germline): SGHAT, FQNNGV. V lost 3 bases and J 6 bases, leaving 12 bases between the germline ends. Broader study findings: Beta out-of-frame sequences showed weaker excess twin sharing.

The data were also submitted as part of a second study, on yellow fever vaccine responses in identical twins.

J is TRBJ2-7 and V is TRBV11-2; no firm D call. Sequencing input: CD8+ T cells sorted from blood. This clonotype was sampled from a woman aged 18-29 years in good health. CDR3 in DNA: TGTGCCAGCAGCTTGCCACGGATGGGCGAGCAGTACTTC. It translates to CASSLPRMGEQYF.